This is a list of T cell receptor beta chains from one sample in a study of OX40 agonist ivuxolimab in advanced cancers. Only in-frame clones appear in the TCRdb table, and some are missing; sequencing was by immunoSEQ multiplex PCR. The sample shows 47,000 or so clones, roughly 90% of them seen only once. This specimen was CD4+ or CD8+ T cells sorted from blood, taken in a trial of the OX40 agonist ivuxolimab. Source of these receptors: an adult with an advanced solid tumor such as melanoma, head and neck, liver or kidney cancer. Both conserved end residues are part of each CDR3. Each record gives: clone size, J gene, D gene, V gene, CDR3 protein, CDR3 DNA. D genes are given only for firm matches. Clone size, where shown, is once, few, many, or a class for clones that have expanded.

size: once; J: TRBJ2-7; D: .; V: TRBV6-5; CDR3: CASSYYGSPRYEQYF; DNA: TGTGCCAGCAGTTACTACGGGAGTCCGAGATACGAGCAGTATTTC
size: .; J: TRBJ2-1; D: .; V: TRBV9; CDR3: CASSVYSRQTAYNEQFF; DNA: TGTGCCAGCAGCGTATACTCGCGACAGACCGCCTACAATGAGCAGTTCTTC
size: .; J: TRBJ2-3; D: .; V: TRBV27; CDR3: CASSPGFVTDTQYF; DNA: TGTGCCAGCAGTCCCGGGTTTGTCACAGATACGCAGTATTTT
size: .; J: TRBJ2-3; D: TRBD2; V: TRBV28; CDR3: CASSLLSSGGSGGDTDTQYF; DNA: TGTGCCAGCAGTTTATTGTCCAGCGGGGGGTCCGGGGGCGACACAGATACGCAGTATTTT
size: .; J: TRBJ1-1; D: .; V: TRBV4-3; CDR3: CASSHYKNTEAFF; DNA: TGCGCCAGCAGCCACTACAAGAACACTGAAGCTTTCTTT
size: .; J: TRBJ2-1; D: .; V: TRBV7-9; CDR3: CASSVGVNEQFF; DNA: TGTGCCAGCAGCGTAGGGGTCAATGAGCAGTTCTTC
size: once; J: TRBJ1-1; D: .; V: TRBV6-6; CDR3: CASSLTDPNTEAFF; DNA: TGTGCCAGCAGCCTAACGGACCCAAACACTGAAGCTTTCTTT
size: .; J: TRBJ1-6; D: TRBD1; V: TRBV19; CDR3: CASSIAGQGNSPLHF; DNA: TGTGCCAGTAGTATAGCGGGACAGGGTAATTCACCCCTCCACTTT
size: once; J: TRBJ1-4; D: .; V: TRBV5-6; CDR3: CASSLVVNEKLFF; DNA: TGTGCCAGCAGCTTGGTAGTTAATGAAAAACTGTTTTTT
size: .; J: TRBJ2-5; D: TRBD2; V: TRBV9; CDR3: CASSVGFGGGETQYF; DNA: TGTGCCAGCAGCGTAGGGTTTGGCGGGGGAGAGACCCAGTACTTC
size: .; J: TRBJ1-6; D: TRBD1; V: TRBV9; CDR3: CASNEGTGSPLHF; DNA: TGTGCCAGCAACGAGGGGACAGGGTCACCCCTCCACTTT
size: .; J: TRBJ1-2; D: .; V: TRBV27; CDR3: CASSPTSRGWGYGYTF; DNA: TGTGCCAGCAGTCCTACCTCGAGGGGATGGGGGTATGGCTACACCTTC
size: .; J: TRBJ2-7; D: .; V: TRBV28; CDR3: CASSPWGNEQYF; DNA: TGTGCCAGCAGTCCGTGGGGGAACGAGCAGTACTTC
size: .; J: TRBJ1-1; D: .; V: TRBV20-1; CDR3: CSARDYTEAFF; DNA: TGCAGTGCTAGAGACTACACTGAAGCTTTCTTT
size: .; J: TRBJ1-1; D: .; V: TRBV7-9; CDR3: CASSQEGGIRDTEAFF; DNA: TGTGCCAGCAGCCAAGAGGGGGGGATACGGGACACTGAAGCTTTCTTT
size: .; J: TRBJ2-3; D: .; V: TRBV27; CDR3: CASGPGTDTQYF; DNA: TGTGCCAGCGGACCCGGCACAGATACGCAGTATTTT
size: .; J: TRBJ2-7; D: TRBD1; V: TRBV7-6; CDR3: CASSLGTGPYEQYF; DNA: TGTGCCAGCAGCTTAGGGACAGGACCCTACGAGCAGTACTTC
size: .; J: TRBJ2-7; D: .; V: TRBV7-9; CDR3: CASSLEGFESHEQYF; DNA: TGTGCCAGCAGCTTAGAGGGGTTTGAGTCCCACGAGCAGTACTTC
size: .; J: TRBJ1-1; D: .; V: TRBV4-1; CDR3: CASSQGRAVRDTEAFF; DNA: TGCGCCAGCAGCCAAGGGAGGGCAGTTCGAGACACTGAAGCTTTCTTT
size: .; J: TRBJ2-2; D: .; V: TRBV5-8; CDR3: CASNVGGELFF; DNA: TGTGCCAGTAACGTTGGCGGGGAGCTGTTTTTT